These 29 T cell receptor beta chains share one sample of origin, sequenced in a study of T cells in Graves' hyperthyroidism and ophthalmopathy. TCR beta CDR3 regions were amplified from RNA. A first-round RT-PCR of the TCR CDR3 used the HTBI primer set. TCRdb redid the calling of the multiplex PCR reads with MiXCR, one entry per CDR3 protein. The data contain 600,000 to 750,000 distinct CDR3 sequences, 17% of them singletons. Sequenced input: blood. The receptors were sampled from a man aged 50-59 years with Graves' hyperthyroidism.

This clonotype showed up just once. The gene calls are TRBV20-1 and TRBJ1-2; D remains ambiguous. V dropped 0 bases and J dropped 4 bases, with 9 bases sitting between them. CDR1 and CDR2 from the germline V gene are DFQATT and SNEGSKA (reference sequence). CDR3 size: 13 residues. CDR3 in DNA: TGCAGTGCTAGAGATGCAACAGCCTATGGCTACACCTTC. As protein: CSARDATAYGYTF.

The chain links TRBV6-2 or TRBV6-3 to TRBJ2-2; D could derive from TRBD1 or TRBD2 (5 bases each). With 7 bases removed from V and 0 bases from J, the gap between germline ends came to 18 bases. Per the germline V gene, CDR1 is MNHEY and CDR2 is SVGEGT. This CDR3 has 17 amino acids. This CDR3 reads CASTPWSGRANTGELFF. DNA of the CDR3: TGTGCCAGCACCCCTTGGTCGGGACGCGCGAACACCGGGGAGCTGTTTTTT.

The table lists this clonotype with many counts. The CDR3 reads CASSLRPYNEQFF. CDR3 bases: TGTGCCAGCAGTCTACGACCCTACAATGAGCAGTTCTTC. The chain carries TRBV12-3 or TRBV12-4 and TRBJ2-1; no clear D gene. This CDR3 spans 13 amino acids. V was clipped by 5 bases and J by 2 bases, with 7 bases between them.

In this sample, this clonotype turned up a few times. This sequence joins TRBV24-1 and TRBJ2-1; 9 bases are shared with TRBD2. V lost 1 base and J lost 6; bases outside the gene matches: 12. Per germline, CDR1 KGHDR and CDR2 SFDVKD. The CDR3 spans 18 residues. CDR3 in DNA: TGTGCCACCAGTGATTTAGGGCCGGCGGGAGGGATGGGCAATGAGCAGTTCTTC. The encoded protein is CATSDLGPAGGMGNEQFF.

This clonotype came up many times. DNA of the CDR3: TGTGCCAGCAGCCTTAGACAGGGGTACGAGCAGTACTTC. Translating gives CASSLRQGYEQYF. The V and J genes are TRBV14 and TRBJ2-7, with TRBD1 matching over 8 bases. Per the germline V gene, CDR1 is SGHDN and CDR2 is FVKESK. After removal of 4 bases from V and 4 bases from J, the junction contained 3 bases not matched to a gene. The CDR3 is 13 amino acids. Looking up the rest from reference TRBV14 and TRBJ2-7 gives the full variable domain: EAGVTQFPSHSVIEKGQTVTLRCDPISGHDNLYWYRRVMGKEIKFLLHFVKESKQDESGMPNNRFLAERTGGTYSTLKVQPAELEDSGVYFCASSLRQGYEQYFGPGTRLTVT.

This clonotype was seen more than once but under ten times. The chain is built from TRBV7-2 and TRBJ2-1, with 11 bases lining up with TRBD2. CDR1 SGHTA and CDR2 FQGNSA come from the germline V gene. V lost 8 bases to trimming and J lost 10 bases; unmatched junction nucleotides: 22. The CDR3 runs to 18 residues. The CDR3 is CASRPIIGELAGVREQFF. The CDR3 nucleotides are TGTGCCAGCCGGCCAATAATTGGGGAACTAGCGGGAGTTCGGGAGCAGTTCTTC.

The gene calls are TRBV7-9 and TRBJ2-3; possibly TRBD1 for D (6 bases). Germline V gene lookup returns CDR1 SEHNR and CDR2 FQNEAQ (reference sequence). The CDR3 spans 16 residues. The ends were cut back, 1 base at V and 2 bases at J, with 13 bases in the middle. CDR3 sequence reads: CASSLVTGFPTDTQYF. CDR3 bases: TGTGCCAGCAGCTTAGTTACAGGGTTCCCCACAGATACGCAGTATTTT.

In this sample, this clonotype turned up many times. J is TRBJ2-7 and V is TRBV7-2; D possibly corresponds to TRBD2 (5 bases). The germline CDR1 and CDR2 sequences are SGHTA and FQGNSA. The length of the CDR3 is 14 residues. Trimming left V 5 bases short and J 3 bases short, with 14 bases between. In nucleotides, the CDR3 is TGTGCCAGCAGCCTCTCCCGGACTTACTACGAGCAGTACTTC. This codes for CASSLSRTYYEQYF.

This clonotype was detected a few times. The chain has TRBV9 and TRBJ2-7; D may be TRBD1 or TRBD2 (6 bases each). With 4 bases removed from V and 4 bases from J, the gap between germline ends came to 12 bases. Germline assignment: CDR1 SGDLS and CDR2 YYNGEE. The CDR3 loop spans 13 amino acids. The chain's CDR3 is CASSSRGGYEQYF. DNA for the CDR3: TGTGCCAGCAGCTCCCGAGGGGGGTACGAGCAGTACTTC.

This clonotype has at least ten counts. V and J are TRBV12-3 or TRBV12-4 and TRBJ2-3; no definite D call. This CDR3 has 12 residues. The CDR3 DNA is TGTGCGTCGTATAGGGGCACAGATACGCAGTATTTT. Residues: CASYRGTDTQYF.

This clonotype was seen more than once but under ten times. The chain links TRBV6-1 to TRBJ1-1, with 12 bases aligning to TRBD1. J gave up 7 bases and V 0 bases, and 6 bases lay outside the gene matches. The CDR3 length is 16 residues. CDR1 MNHNS and CDR2 SASEGT come from the germline V gene. CDR3 DNA sequence: TGTGCCAGCAGTGAAGCTTGGGACAGGGGGCACATTGAAGCTTTCTTT. Its translation is CASSEAWDRGHIEAFF.

This clonotype has at least ten counts. The V call is TRBV5-1, the J call TRBJ2-3; 7 bases align to TRBD1. The CDR3 covers 14 residues. Germline V CDR1 and CDR2: SGHRS, YFSETQ. The V segment lost 5 bases and the J segment 4 bases; nucleotides outside the gene matches: 7. CDR3 protein: CASRTGTISDTQYF. The DNA for the CDR3 is TGCGCCAGCAGGACAGGGACGATCTCAGATACGCAGTATTTT.

Many counts were recorded for this clonotype. This chain joins TRBV12-3 or TRBV12-4 and TRBJ1-5; possibly TRBD1 for D (6 bases). The CDR3 is 13 residues long. V lost 6 bases, J lost 6 bases, and 12 bases lay in between. CDR3 DNA sequence: TGTGCCAGCAGCTTACAGGGTAGTCAGCCCCAGCATTTT. Its translation: CASSLQGSQPQHF.

A remark on this clonotype: At one end the junction does not follow the germline gene, possibly because of a read error. The chain is built from TRBV29-1 and TRBJ2-1, with a possible D match to TRBD2 (5 bases). This CDR3 comprises 13 residues. The germline gives CDR1 SQVTM, CDR2 ANQGSEA. CDR3 sequence reads: CIVDGSSYNEQFF. CDR3 coding DNA: TGCATCGTTGATGGGAGTAGCTACAATGAGCAGTTCTTC.

This clonotype showed up many times. The chain links TRBV28 to TRBJ2-3; D is ambiguous. Germline CDR1 and CDR2: MDHEN and SYDVKM. V was pared by 2 bases and J by 4 bases, with 4 bases between. The CDR3 spans 12 residues. DNA for the CDR3: TGTGCCAGCAGTTTAAATGCAGATACGCAGTATTTT. It encodes CASSLNADTQYF. Full variable domain (remainder filled in from reference TRBV28 and TRBJ2-3): DVKVTQSSRYLVKRTGEKVFLECVQDMDHENMFWYRQDPGLGLRLIYFSYDVKMKEKGDIPEGYSVSREKKERFSLILESASTNQTSMYLCASSLNADTQYFGPGTRLTVL.

The table lists this clonotype with a few counts. This rearrangement joins TRBV3-1 to TRBJ2-7; D gene uncertain. V lost 4 bases to trimming and J lost 0 bases, with 10 bases between them. The CDR3 contains 14 residues. In germline, CDR1 is LGHDT, CDR2 YNNKEL (reference sequence). The DNA of the CDR3 is TGTGCCAGCAGCCCACGGATGGCCTCCTACGAGCAGTACTTC. Translating gives CASSPRMASYEQYF.

This clonotype showed up many times. V and J are TRBV2 and TRBJ1-5; possible D gene TRBD1, 5 bases. CDR1 is SNHLY and CDR2 is FYNNEI in the germline V gene. V shed 4 bases and J shed 4 bases, with 17 bases lying between them. The CDR3 runs to 16 residues. CDR3: CASSGVSGPQNQPQHF. CDR3 nucleotides: TGTGCCAGCAGTGGGGTATCGGGACCCCAAAATCAGCCCCAGCATTTT.

This clonotype was recorded many times. At one end, the junction sequence differs from germline, possibly due to a read error. This chain links TRBV12-3 or TRBV12-4 with TRBJ2-1, with a weak D call TRBD2 (6 bases). This CDR3 spans 15 amino acids. The CDR3 is CASRLAESSYNEQFF. The CDR3 DNA follows: TGTGCCAGCAGATTAGCGGAGAGCTCCTACAATGAGCAGTTCTTC.

The V call is TRBV6-1, the J call TRBJ2-1, with TRBD1 matching over 9 bases. The CDR3 is made up of 18 amino acids. Germline V CDR1 and CDR2: MNHNS, SASEGT. J gave up 4 bases and V 2 bases, and 12 bases lay outside the gene matches. Here the CDR3 reads CASSENPPDRGLYNEQFF. CDR3 sequence (DNA): TGTGCCAGCAGTGAAAACCCGCCGGACAGGGGACTGTACAATGAGCAGTTCTTC.

This clonotype was seen repeatedly, ten times or more. The rearrangement joins TRBV30 to TRBJ1-5, with 8 bases fitting TRBD1. With 2 bases clipped from V and 6 bases from J, the junction kept 9 bases outside the gene matches. This CDR3 has 15 residues. Per the germline V gene, CDR1 is GTSNPN and CDR2 is SVGIG (reference sequence). The CDR3 loop reads CAWSLPDRAGQPQHF. The CDR3, as DNA: TGTGCCTGGAGTTTGCCGGACAGGGCGGGTCAGCCCCAGCATTTT. Looking up the rest from reference TRBV30 and TRBJ1-5 gives the full variable domain: SQTIHQWPATLVQPVGSPLSLECTVEGTSNPNLYWYRQAAGRGLQLLFYSVGIGQISSEVPQNLSASRPQDRQFILSSKKLLLSDSGFYLCAWSLPDRAGQPQHFGDGTRLSIL.

This clonotype was seen a few times. CDR3 nucleotides: TGTGCCAGCGTAACAGGGCTCTATCAGCCCCAGCATTTT. This sequence encodes CASVTGLYQPQHF. This chain joins TRBV6-1 and TRBJ1-5, with a weak D call TRBD1 (6 bases). CDR1 and CDR2 (germline): MNHNS, SASEGT. V was shortened by 8 bases and J by 5 bases, with 13 bases between the two germline ends. The CDR3 has 13 residues.

This clonotype was recorded many times. The J gene is TRBJ2-1, the V gene TRBV13; 12 bases align to TRBD2. Per the germline V gene, CDR1 is PRHDT and CDR2 is FYEKMQ (reference sequence). The CDR3 contains 16 residues. V lost 5 bases, J lost 8 bases, and 10 bases stayed unmatched. The chain's CDR3 is CASSLWTSGAWDEQFF. In DNA, the CDR3 is TGTGCCAGCAGCCTATGGACTAGCGGGGCTTGGGATGAGCAGTTCTTC.

Only a few counts were recorded for this clonotype. One end of the junction does not line up with germline, which may come from a read error. This chain connects TRBV7-3 to TRBJ2-3; D remains ambiguous. The CDR3 contains 14 residues. Germline CDR1 and CDR2: SGHTA and FQGTGA. The DNA for the CDR3 is TGTGCCAGCAGCTTAAACGCCAACACAGATACGCGGTATTTT. Amino acid sequence: CASSLNANTDTRYF.

This clonotype was recorded many times. V and J are TRBV30 and TRBJ2-7, with TRBD2 matching over 11 bases. CDR1 GTSNPN and CDR2 SVGIG come from the germline V gene (reference sequence). The CDR3 is 15 residues long. The V and J ends lost 4 bases and 2 bases, in that order; junction bases with no gene match: 7. CDR3 protein: CAWMRLAGRAYEQYF. CDR3 bases: TGTGCCTGGATGAGACTAGCGGGAAGAGCCTACGAGCAGTACTTC. Supplemented by reference TRBV30 and TRBJ2-7, the full variable domain reads SQTIHQWPATLVQPVGSPLSLECTVEGTSNPNLYWYRQAAGRGLQLLFYSVGIGQISSEVPQNLSASRPQDRQFILSSKKLLLSDSGFYLCAWMRLAGRAYEQYFGPGTRLTVT.

Regarding this clonotype: The conserved phenylalanine or tryptophan normally closing the CDR3 is absent here, so this likely arose from a read error. The chain uses TRBV5-4 and TRBJ2-3; a possible D gene is TRBD1 (5 bases). The germline gives CDR1 SGHNT, CDR2 YYREEE (reference sequence). Trimming shortened V by 2 bases and J by 2 bases, and 12 bases separated the two germline ends. CDR3 size: 15 residues. Here the CDR3 reads CASSLGSGITDTQYY. CDR3 sequence (DNA): TGTGCCAGCAGCTTAGGCTCAGGGATCACAGATACGCAGTATTAT.

Remarks on this clonotype: A much larger clone sits a single nucleotide away, making a read error possible. The chain is built from TRBV11-2 and TRBJ1-1; the D is unclear. With 3 bases removed from V and 1 base from J, the gap between germline ends came to 9 bases. The CDR3 extends over 14 amino acids. The germline CDR1 and CDR2 sequences are SGHAT and FQNNGV. CDR3: CASSFLSANTEAFF. DNA of the CDR3: TGTGCCAGCAGCTTTCTCAGCGCGAACACTGAAGCTTTCTTT.

The sample holds many counts of this clonotype. The chain joins TRBV7-2 to TRBJ2-5; tentative D call: TRBD1 (5 bases). The V gene lost 2 bases and the J gene lost 3 bases, with 13 bases spanning the gap. The germline V gene has CDR1 SGHTA and CDR2 FQGNSA. This CDR3 spans 15 amino acids. The CDR3 region is CASSLLGQAEETQYF. The CDR3 DNA is TGTGCCAGCAGCTTATTAGGACAAGCCGAAGAGACCCAGTACTTC.

This clonotype has only a few counts. This rearrangement joins TRBV7-2 to TRBJ2-1; no definite D call. The germline V gene has CDR1 SGHTA and CDR2 FQGNSA. This CDR3 spans 15 amino acids. V was cut by 1 base and J by 1 base, with 8 bases left in between. In DNA, the CDR3 is TGTGCCAGCAGCTTAGAACAGCAATCCTACAATGAGCAGTTCTTC. It yields the protein CASSLEQQSYNEQFF.

This clonotype was observed at least ten times. The chain has TRBV27 and TRBJ1-4, with D hard to call. CDR3 size: 13 residues. Germline values: CDR1 MNHEY, CDR2 SMNVEV (reference sequence). The germline V and J ends were trimmed by 4 bases and 3 bases, with 6 bases remaining between them. In nucleotides, the CDR3 is TGTGCCAGCAGTTCATGGTCTAATGAAAAACTGTTTTTT. Amino acid sequence: CASSSWSNEKLFF.